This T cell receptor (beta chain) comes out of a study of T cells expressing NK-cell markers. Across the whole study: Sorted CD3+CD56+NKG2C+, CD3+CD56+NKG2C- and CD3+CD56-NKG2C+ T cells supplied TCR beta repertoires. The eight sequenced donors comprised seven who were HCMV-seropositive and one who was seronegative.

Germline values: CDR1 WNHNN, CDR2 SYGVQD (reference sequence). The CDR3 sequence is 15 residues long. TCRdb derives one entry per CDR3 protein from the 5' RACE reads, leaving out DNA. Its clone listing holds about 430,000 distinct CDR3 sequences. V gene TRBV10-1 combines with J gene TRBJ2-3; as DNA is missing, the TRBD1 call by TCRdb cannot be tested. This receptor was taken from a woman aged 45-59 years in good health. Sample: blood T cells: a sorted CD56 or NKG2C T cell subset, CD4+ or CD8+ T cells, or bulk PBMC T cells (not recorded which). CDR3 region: CASSEGAGVTDTQYF.